This T cell receptor (beta chain) originates from a study of graft-versus-host responses after intestinal transplantation. V dropped 2 bases and J dropped 8 bases, with 13 bases sitting between them. Per the germline V gene, CDR1 is MDHEN and CDR2 is SYDVKM. The CDR3 spans 14 residues. As regards this clone: The antigen is unknown.

TCRdb's table, derived via immunoSEQ multiplex PCR, lists solely in-frame clones and lacks some. In the table there are 45,000 to 50,000 clones, around 90% of which are singletons. The source of this sequence is a human donor who was the organ donor for an intestinal transplant. The chain joins TRBV28 to TRBJ1-3; possible D gene TRBD1, 6 bases. The specimen comprised unstimulated CD4+ T cells sorted from spleen or lymph node cells, sampled before transplant. CDR3 loop: CASSLRGARDTIYF. CDR3 DNA: TGTGCCAGCAGTTTAAGGGGGGCTCGGGACACCATATATTTT.